The 16 T cell receptor beta chains presented below share a single source sample, sequenced in a study of T cells after somatic rescue of genetic block. Clones were read by immunoSEQ multiplex PCR, and TCRdb kept only the in-frame ones, dropping some. The sample lists some 90,000 clones; about 90% were seen once. The sequencing input was peripheral blood mononuclear cells (PBMCs). The receptors originated from a woman between 18 and 30 years old.

The chain uses TRBV5-6 and TRBJ2-7, with D maybe TRBD1 (6 bases). Trimming removed 3 bases at V and 3 bases at J, with 22 bases between. Germline V lookup: CDR1 SGHDT, CDR2 YYEEEE. The CDR3 runs 17 residues. CDR3 amino acids: CASSSPAVRGPLYEQYF. The CDR3 DNA sequence: TGTGCCAGCAGCTCCCCCGCCGTCAGGGGCCCTCTCTACGAGCAGTACTTC.

This clone was found once. The J gene is TRBJ2-1, the V gene TRBV11-3; a possible D gene is TRBD2 (7 bases). The CDR3 covers 16 residues. Germline V gives CDR1 SGHNT, CDR2 YENEEA. V was shortened by 5 bases and J by 5 bases, with 19 bases between the two germline ends. This CDR3 reads CASSPPGGRVNNEQFF. The CDR3 DNA reads as TGTGCCAGCAGCCCGCCCGGGGGGCGCGTGAACAATGAGCAGTTCTTC.

This rearrangement joins TRBV5-5 to TRBJ1-5, with D tentatively TRBD1 (6 bases). Germline V gene data show CDR1 as SGHKS and CDR2 as YYEKEE (reference sequence). The V and J ends lost 5 bases and 1 base respectively, with 13 bases between them. The CDR3 is 15 residues long. CDR3 DNA sequence: TGTGCCAGCAGTGCCACAGGGAGCAGCAATCAGCCCCAGCATTTT. Translating gives CASSATGSSNQPQHF.

The V call is TRBV5-6, the J call TRBJ2-2, with TRBD2 matching over 11 bases. The CDR3 has 16 amino acids. From germline, CDR1 is SGHDT and CDR2 YYEEEE. V lost 0 bases and J lost 4; bases outside the gene matches: 2. Written as DNA, the CDR3 is TGTGCCAGCAGCTTGGAACTAGCGGGAGCCACCGGGGAGCTGTTTTTT. Translation: CASSLELAGATGELFF.

The chain uses TRBV5-6 and TRBJ1-6; D remains unclear. Trimming removed 4 bases from V and 9 bases from J, with 8 bases in between. In germline, CDR1 is SGHDT, CDR2 YYEEEE. The CDR3 has 12 residues. The CDR3 region is CASSIPGSPLHF. In DNA form, the CDR3 reads TGTGCCAGCAGCATACCCGGTTCACCCCTCCACTTT.

As concerns this clone: Other DNA sequences of this sample code for an identical CDR3. The chain joins TRBV7-9 to TRBJ2-5; D is ambiguous. Trimming took 4 bases from V and 1 from J, leaving 1 base between them. The CDR3 totals 11 residues. Germline V lookup: CDR1 SEHNR, CDR2 FQNEAQ (reference sequence). As DNA, the CDR3 is TGTGCCAGCAGCTCCCAAGAGACCCAGTACTTC. The encoded protein is CASSSQETQYF.

The chain recombines TRBV7-9 with TRBJ2-1; D possibly corresponds to TRBD2 (6 bases). Germline V gene lookup returns CDR1 SEHNR and CDR2 FQNEAQ (reference sequence). Trimming removed 0 bases at V and 9 bases at J, with 18 bases between. The length of the CDR3 is 16 residues. The CDR3 loop reads CASSLAAGGPGGEQFF. The DNA for the CDR3 is TGTGCCAGCAGCTTAGCGGCCGGAGGGCCTGGCGGTGAGCAGTTCTTC. Full variable domain (outside the CDR3, taken from reference TRBV7-9 and TRBJ2-1): DTGVSQNPRHKITKRGQNVTFRCDPISEHNRLYWYRQTLGQGPEFLTYFQNEAQLEKSRLLSDRFSAERPKGSFSTLEIQRTEQGDSAMYLCASSLAAGGPGGEQFFGPGTRLTVL.

The chain is built from TRBV6-6 and TRBJ1-5; a possible D gene is TRBD1 (5 bases). Per the germline V gene, CDR1 is MNHNY and CDR2 is SVGAGI (reference sequence). The CDR3 is 15 residues long. Trimming took off 4 bases at V and 2 bases at J, with 12 bases between the two ends. CDR3 protein: CASSSQGVGNQPQHF. Here the CDR3 DNA reads TGTGCCAGCAGTTCCCAGGGAGTGGGCAATCAGCCCCAGCATTTT.

The chain joins TRBV4-1 to TRBJ2-1, with a tentative D call TRBD1 (6 bases). This CDR3 region has 14 residues. In germline, CDR1 is MGHRA, CDR2 YSYEKL. V dropped 4 bases and J dropped 9 bases, with 16 bases sitting between them. CDR3 sequence (DNA): TGCGCCAGCAGCCCAACCAGGGGACGGGTTGAGCAGTTCTTC. Translating it yields CASSPTRGRVEQFF.

The gene calls are TRBV28 and TRBJ1-2; D unresolved. This CDR3 is built from 15 residues. V lost 4 bases and J 0 bases, leaving 12 bases between the germline ends. Looked up from germline, CDR1 is MDHEN and CDR2 is SYDVKM. CDR3 coding DNA: TGTGCCAGCAGTTCCCCGGGCAGCTCTAACTATGGCTACACCTTC. The encoded protein is CASSSPGSSNYGYTF.

This clone showed up just a few times. The rearrangement joins TRBV7-6 to TRBJ2-1, with 11 nucleotides matching TRBD2. Germline V gene data show CDR1 as SGHVS and CDR2 as FNYEAQ. V lost 1 base and J lost 10; bases outside the gene matches: 9. The CDR3 covers 16 residues. The CDR3 bases are TGTGCCAGCAGCTTAGGGTCGGCACTAGCGGGAGCCGAGCAGTTCTTC. Translation gives CASSLGSALAGAEQFF.

This chain links TRBV30 with TRBJ1-5; 7 nucleotides agree with TRBD1. Germline loops: CDR1 GTSNPN, CDR2 SVGIG (reference sequence). With V trimmed by 5 bases and J by 6 bases, 7 bases remained unmatched. The CDR3 is 13 residues long. The CDR3 DNA reads as TGTGCCTGGGAGGGGGCCGGGGGTCAGCCCCAGCATTTT. Protein product: CAWEGAGGQPQHF.

The chain links TRBV4-1 to TRBJ2-1, with no clear D. Germline lookup yields CDR1 MGHRA and CDR2 YSYEKL. The CDR3 totals 14 residues. The germline V and J ends were trimmed by 0 bases and 7 bases, with 10 bases remaining between them. CDR3 loop: CASSQDSMRNEQFF. The CDR3 DNA follows: TGCGCCAGCAGCCAAGATTCGATGAGGAATGAGCAGTTCTTC.

Only one count was recorded for this clone. The J gene is TRBJ1-1, the V gene TRBV19, with D unclear. Germline assignment: CDR1 LNHDA and CDR2 SQIVND (reference sequence). CDR3 length equals 15 residues. Trimming shortened V by 5 bases and J by 0 bases, and 13 bases separated the two germline ends. The chain's CDR3 is CASSALPDVNTEAFF. CDR3 DNA sequence: TGTGCCAGTAGTGCTCTTCCCGACGTGAACACTGAAGCTTTCTTT.

The chain couples TRBV5-1 to TRBJ2-5; D remains ambiguous. CDR1 SGHRS and CDR2 YFSETQ come from the germline V gene. Trimming took off 0 bases at V and 3 bases at J, with 9 bases between the two ends. The CDR3 length is 14 residues. The CDR3 sequence is CASSLGRVEETQYF. DNA of the CDR3: TGCGCCAGCAGCTTGGGACGGGTTGAAGAGACCCAGTACTTC.

The CDR3 spells CASSDFLGPNYGYTF. The CDR3 DNA is TGTGCCAGCAGTGACTTTTTAGGGCCTAACTATGGCTACACCTTC. The V and J genes are TRBV6-4 and TRBJ1-2, with unresolved D. CDR3 length: 15 residues. Germline V gene sequence: CDR1 MRHNA, CDR2 SNTAGT. With 1 base removed from V and 0 bases from J, the gap between germline ends came to 9 bases.